This entry lists 18 T cell receptor beta chains sequenced from one sample in a study of shared clonotypes between healthy human individuals. The assay was immunoSEQ multiplex PCR, and TCRdb's table has in-frame clones only and misses some. The data contain about half a million clones, over 70% of them singletons. Sequenced: PBMCs. These receptors were obtained from a middle-aged woman in good health. Some clones in this sample may be carry-over from other donors' samples.

J is TRBJ2-3 and V is TRBV7-7; TRBD1 agrees at 9 bases. Germline values: CDR1 SSHAT, CDR2 FNYEAQ (reference sequence). V shed 5 bases, J shed 3 bases, and the junction held 9 bases outside the gene matches. This CDR3 region has 16 residues. Here the CDR3 reads CASSHGQGMETDTQYF. In nucleotides, the CDR3 is TGTGCCAGCAGCCACGGACAGGGGATGGAAACAGATACGCAGTATTTT.

The rearrangement joins TRBV5-1 to TRBJ2-1, with TRBD2 identical over 8 bases. V lost 4 bases to trimming and J lost 2 bases; unmatched junction nucleotides: 5. This CDR3 spans 15 amino acids. Germline loops: CDR1 SGHRS, CDR2 YFSETQ. The CDR3 region is CASSQTSGAYNEQFF. The CDR3 DNA reads TGCGCCAGCAGCCAAACTAGCGGTGCCTACAATGAGCAGTTCTTC.

With regard to this clone: The same CDR3 can be traced to other DNA sequences in this sample. The genes are TRBV18 and TRBJ1-2; D might be TRBD1 (6 bases). The CDR3 runs to 13 residues. Germline assignment: CDR1 KGHSH and CDR2 LQKENI. V lost 0 bases and J 5 bases, leaving 7 bases between the germline ends. Here the CDR3 DNA reads TGTGCCAGCTCACCACCAGGGGGATATGGCTACACCTTC. Translation gives CASSPPGGYGYTF. The full variable domain, rest sourced from reference TRBV18 and TRBJ1-2, is NAGVMQNPRHLVRRRGQEARLRCSPMKGHSHVYWYRQLPEEGLKFMVYLQKENIIDESGMPKERFSAEFPKEGPSILRIQQVVRGDSAAYFCASSPPGGYGYTFGSGTRLTVV.

This clone was observed a handful of times. A much larger clone is a single base away; this may be a read error. The chain recombines TRBV30 with TRBJ2-6; D is unclear. Germline V gives CDR1 GTSNPN, CDR2 SVGIG (reference sequence). Trimming took 5 bases from V and 0 from J, leaving 11 bases between them. CDR3 length: 15 residues. This chain's CDR3 is CAWVMSFSGANVLTF. As DNA, the CDR3 is TGTGCCTGGGTCATGAGCTTCTCTGGGGCCAACGTCCTGACTTTC. The full variable domain, in which reference TRBV30 and TRBJ2-6 provide the parts outside the CDR3, is SQTIHQWPATLVQPVGSPLSLECTVEGTSNPNLYWYRQAAGRGLQLLFYSVGIGQISSEVPQNLSASRPQDRQFILSSKKLLLSDSGFYLCAWVMSFSGANVLTFGAGSRLTVL.

V gene TRBV4-1 combines with J gene TRBJ2-5; tentative D call: TRBD1 (5 bases). Germline CDR1 reads MGHRA; CDR2 reads YSYEKL. The CDR3 consists of 18 residues. V lost 4 bases to trimming and J lost 5 bases, with 26 bases between them. CDR3 loop: CASSLRHPPGSSDETQYF. The DNA of the CDR3 is TGCGCCAGCAGCCTCCGACATCCTCCAGGGTCGAGCGATGAGACCCAGTACTTC.

With regard to this clone: Distinct nucleotide sequences in the sample also encode this CDR3. This sequence joins TRBV28 and TRBJ2-6; D is possibly TRBD1 or TRBD2 (6 bases each). V was shortened by 3 bases and J by 2 bases, with 8 bases between the two germline ends. Germline V CDR1 and CDR2: MDHEN, SYDVKM. CDR3 length: 15 amino acids. The CDR3 nucleotides are TGTGCCAGCAGTTTTAGGGGGGCTGGGGCCAACGTCCTGACTTTC. Its translation: CASSFRGAGANVLTF. Together with reference TRBV28 and TRBJ2-6, the CDR3 gives the full variable domain: DVKVTQSSRYLVKRTGEKVFLECVQDMDHENMFWYRQDPGLGLRLIYFSYDVKMKEKGDIPEGYSVSREKKERFSLILESASTNQTSMYLCASSFRGAGANVLTFGAGSRLTVL.

This clone was counted a single time. The V and J genes are TRBV18 and TRBJ2-5; D gene unclear. V gave up 3 bases and J gave up 1 base, with 15 bases separating them. The CDR3 runs 16 residues. The germline gives CDR1 KGHSH, CDR2 LQKENI. This CDR3 is CASSPFPRPAQETQYF. The CDR3 nucleotides are TGTGCCAGCTCACCCTTCCCGCGCCCAGCCCAAGAGACCCAGTACTTC.

The chain joins TRBV30 to TRBJ2-2, with 14 bases that match TRBD2. J was trimmed by 4 bases and V by 2 bases; bases with no gene match: 21. In germline, CDR1 is GTSNPN, CDR2 SVGIG (reference sequence). The CDR3 contains 22 residues. The CDR3 bases are TGTGCCTGGAGTACGAGGTGGTTGGGTCCGGGACTAGCGGGAGTTCGCACCGGGGAGCTGTTTTTT. Its translation: CAWSTRWLGPGLAGVRTGELFF.

The chain couples TRBV4-1 to TRBJ2-6, with D uncertain. The ends were cut back, 6 bases at V and 4 bases at J, with 13 bases in the middle. The CDR3 totals 15 residues. Germline-derived CDR1 and CDR2 are MGHRA and YSYEKL. Here the CDR3 reads CASRPVGTGANVLTF. CDR3 DNA: TGCGCCAGCAGACCCGTAGGAACAGGGGCCAACGTCCTGACTTTC.

The chain has TRBV19 and TRBJ1-2, with 8 bases fitting TRBD1. The germline V gene has CDR1 LNHDA and CDR2 SQIVND (reference sequence). The CDR3 sequence is 14 residues long. Germline trimming cut 7 bases from V and 6 bases from J; bases unmatched to any gene: 10. In DNA form, the CDR3 reads TGTGCCAGTAAAGTCCGCGGACAGGGCCATGGCTACACCTTC. Amino acids: CASKVRGQGHGYTF.

V gene TRBV18 combines with J gene TRBJ2-3; D might be TRBD1 (5 bases). V was shortened by 4 bases and J by 2 bases, with 7 bases between the two germline ends. Germline V gene lookup returns CDR1 KGHSH and CDR2 LQKENI. CDR3 size: 13 residues. The CDR3 region has the DNA TGTGCCAGCTCACTGGACACCACAGATACGCAGTATTTT. Translated: CASSLDTTDTQYF. The entire variable domain, with the rest obtained from reference TRBV18 and TRBJ2-3, is as follows: NAGVMQNPRHLVRRRGQEARLRCSPMKGHSHVYWYRQLPEEGLKFMVYLQKENIIDESGMPKERFSAEFPKEGPSILRIQQVVRGDSAAYFCASSLDTTDTQYFGPGTRLTVL.

This clone has only a few counts. The chain is built from TRBV7-3 and TRBJ1-1; a possible D gene is TRBD1 (6 bases). V was clipped by 0 bases and J by 4 bases, with 9 bases between them. The CDR3 is 14 residues long. CDR1 is SGHTA and CDR2 is FQGTGA in the germline V gene. CDR3 sequence: CASSLTRGSTEAFF. CDR3 bases: TGTGCCAGCAGCTTAACTAGGGGGTCCACTGAAGCTTTCTTT. Variable domain in full (rest from reference TRBV7-3 and TRBJ1-1): GAGVSQTPSNKVTEKGKYVELRCDPISGHTALYWYRQSLGQGPEFLIYFQGTGAADDSGLPNDRFFAVRPEGSVSTLKIQRTERGDSAVYLCASSLTRGSTEAFFGQGTRLTVV.

Concerning this clone: A read error may explain this, as a much larger clone is one base away. The conserved phenylalanine or tryptophan normally closing the CDR3 is absent here, so this likely arose from a read error. The V gene is TRBV18, the J gene TRBJ2-3; 8 positions match TRBD2. CDR3 length: 14 residues. CDR1 and CDR2 (germline): KGHSH, LQKENI. After removal of 3 bases from V and 3 bases from J, the junction contained 2 bases not matched to a gene. The CDR3 region is CASSPAGGTDTQYS. CDR3 DNA: TGTGCCAGCTCACCGGCGGGGGGAACAGATACGCAGTATTCT.

The chain employs TRBV10-1 and TRBJ2-2, with TRBD2 as a possible D gene (6 bases). Germline V gene lookup returns CDR1 WNHNN and CDR2 SYGVQD (reference sequence). The CDR3 extends over 15 amino acids. Trimming took off 4 bases at V and 0 bases at J, with 9 bases between the two ends. The CDR3 spells CASSGDWTNTGELFF. The CDR3 DNA reads TGCGCCAGCAGTGGGGACTGGACGAACACCGGGGAGCTGTTTTTT.

This chain links TRBV5-4 with TRBJ1-1; D is possibly TRBD1 (5 bases). The CDR3 is 14 residues long. Trimming cost V 4 bases and J 3 bases, with 13 bases left between them. CDR1 is SGHNT, CDR2 YYREEE, per germline (reference sequence). CDR3: CASSPDQGYTEAFF. The CDR3 DNA sequence: TGTGCCAGCAGCCCTGATCAGGGTTACACTGAAGCTTTCTTT.

The chain combines TRBV7-9 with TRBJ1-3; no firm D call. The CDR3 has 12 residues. The germline V gene has CDR1 SEHNR and CDR2 FQNEAQ (reference sequence). V lost 6 bases, J lost 0 bases, and 3 bases lay in between. CDR3 amino acids: CASRSSGNTIYF. In nucleotides, the CDR3 is TGTGCCAGCAGATCCTCTGGAAACACCATATATTTT.

The rearrangement joins TRBV29-1 to TRBJ2-7; 12 nucleotides match TRBD2. J gave up 6 bases and V 6 bases, and 6 bases lay outside the gene matches. The germline V gene has CDR1 SQVTM and CDR2 ANQGSEA. The CDR3 runs to 13 residues. In nucleotides, the CDR3 is TGCAGCGTACGACTAGCGGGAGTAAGCGAGCAGTACTTC. Translation gives CSVRLAGVSEQYF.

The V call is TRBV29-1, the J call TRBJ2-1; 16 bases align to TRBD2. V gave up 7 bases and J gave up 2 bases; unmatched junction bases: 17. The CDR3 runs to 20 residues. Per germline, CDR1 SQVTM and CDR2 ANQGSEA. The CDR3 DNA is TGCAGCGCACAGGGGCGCCGGGGGACTAGCGGGAGGGAACCCTACAATGAGCAGTTCTTC. This codes for CSAQGRRGTSGREPYNEQFF.